The T cell receptor (beta chain) under discussion was sequenced for a study of blood T cell repertoires in COVID-19. In the original analysis: Nucleated cell counts were estimated from reference gene primer amplification. Libraries were prepared by immunoSEQ multiplex PCR; TCRdb keeps only in-frame clonotypes and omits some of them. V and J calls plus clone size are reproduced from that table; the DNA served to infer D and trimming. Among hundreds of thousands of clones listed, about 84% were seen once. V was cut by 8 bases and J by 0 bases, with 14 bases left in between. The germline gives CDR1 SGHTA, CDR2 FQGNSA. The CDR3 is 15 amino acids.

The rearrangement uses TRBV7-2 and TRBJ2-1; possibly TRBD1 for D (6 bases). The sequencing sample was made of peripheral blood. The source of this sequence is a woman of 80 years or more with acute or convalescent COVID-19. The CDR3 coding sequence is TGTGCCAGCTCCCAGGGGAGACGCTCCTACAATGAGCAGTTCTTC. Translation: CASSQGRRSYNEQFF.